The present T cell receptor beta chain was sequenced within a study of control samples from healthy donors and cancer patients. The CDR3 has 16 residues. Trimming removed 1 base at V and 0 bases at J, with 7 bases between. Germline CDR1 reads SNHLY; CDR2 reads FYNNEI. Assay used: immunoSEQ multiplex PCR; TCRdb lists only in-frame clones, some missing. The data show about 120,000 clones, more than 85% seen once. The chain carries TRBV2 and TRBJ2-6; D remains unclear. The TCR sequence derives from a man aged 30 to 39 in good health. Material for sequencing was blood. This chain's CDR3 is CASSEGKVSGANVLTF. Here the CDR3 DNA reads TGTGCCAGCAGTGAAGGGAAGGTCTCTGGGGCCAACGTCCTGACTTTC.